This T cell receptor (beta chain) was recovered during a study of T cells after yellow fever vaccination. Trimming cost V 1 base and J 6 bases, with 27 bases left between them. The germline gives CDR1 SGHRS, CDR2 YFSETQ. This CDR3 region has 19 residues. TCRdb reprocessed the 5' RACE reads via MiXCR and lists one record per CDR3 protein. The table includes 250,000 or so distinct CDR3 sequences, less than 9% detected once. This clonotype was seen many times. This chain joins TRBV5-1 and TRBJ2-3; D is uncertain. The sample consisted of CD4+ T cells sorted from PBMCs, taken 15 days after the yellow fever booster vaccination. This TCR derives from a man under 40 who received the YFV17D yellow fever vaccine. The CDR3 loop reads CASSLLPNPARYRADTQYF. CDR3 nucleotides: TGCGCCAGCAGCTTGCTACCTAACCCAGCTCGTTACCGCGCGGATACGCAGTATTTT. The full variable domain, with the rest looked up from reference TRBV5-1 and TRBJ2-3, is KAGVTQTPRYLIKTRGQQVTLSCSPISGHRSVSWYQQTPGQGLQFLFEYFSETQRNKGNFPGRFSGRQFSNSRSEMNVSTLELGDSALYLCASSLLPNPARYRADTQYFGPGTRLTVL.